This T cell receptor beta chain was obtained from a study of CD8 T cells in ankylosing spondylitis. Findings of the study overall: Prior work had noted some motif variants in reactive arthritis blood and synovial fluid. About 8 highly homologous variants made up a TCR beta motif, and this motif appeared characteristic of ankylosing spondylitis blood. CD8+ disease-linked clones were present at relatively low frequencies in blood. Disease-linked clones reportedly concentrated significantly in matched ankylosing spondylitis synovial fluid.

Scientists made TCR beta libraries using quantitative 5'-RACE with molecular barcodes. TCRdb re-called the 5' RACE reads with MiXCR, one entry per CDR3 protein. The data contain some 800,000 distinct CDR3 sequences, about 11% of them seen just once; the ten biggest clones take up roughly 0.51%. There are 15 residues in the CDR3. Looked up from germline, CDR1 is SGHRS and CDR2 is YFSETQ. V was trimmed by 2 bases and J by 1 base, leaving 12 bases between them. A remark on this clonotype: Antigen unknown.

The chain has TRBV5-1 and TRBJ2-5, with D possibly being TRBD1 or TRBD2 (5 bases each). The sequencing input was blood, either unsorted or a sorted T cell fraction (not recorded which). This clonotype originated in a male donor with ankylosing spondylitis. CDR3 in amino acids: CASSFLGTTQETQYF. CDR3 sequence (DNA): TGCGCCAGCAGCTTCCTCGGGACGACCCAAGAGACCCAGTACTTC.